These 9 T cell receptor beta chains share one sample of origin, sequenced in a study of T cell responses to AZD1222 COVID-19 vaccine. Clones were sequenced by immunoSEQ multiplex PCR, and TCRdb holds only the in-frame ones, with some missing. The sample lists roughly 150,000 clones, around 91% occurring once. Sequencing was performed on peripheral blood, taken on day 0 of AZD1222 vaccination. Every receptor here comes from an adult in good health.

The J gene is TRBJ2-3, the V gene TRBV5-1; 7 positions match TRBD1. The CDR3 has 17 amino acids. J lost 1 base, V lost 0 bases, and 8 bases had no gene match. Germline loops: CDR1 SGHRS, CDR2 YFSETQ. The CDR3 DNA sequence: TGCGCCAGCAGCTTGGCCCTAGGGGGCGCTGGCACAGATACGCAGTATTTT. Amino acid sequence: CASSLALGGAGTDTQYF.

The chain couples TRBV21-1 to TRBJ2-5; the table's D call, TRBD1, has no DNA check behind it. TRBV21-1 is a listed pseudogene. This CDR3 contains 15 residues. CDR3 in DNA: TGTGCCAGCAGCGTCCGGGACAGTGAGCAAGAGACCCAGTACTTC. As protein: CASSVRDSEQETQYF.

This chain links TRBV10-3 with TRBJ2-1; 11 bases agree with TRBD1. The junction had 1 base not matched to a gene; V was cut back by 8 bases and J by 7 bases. CDR1 ENHRY and CDR2 SYGVKD come from the germline V gene. CDR3 length: 12 amino acids. DNA of the CDR3: TGTGCCATCGGGACAGGGGGGAATGAGCAGTTCTTC. Its protein product is CAIGTGGNEQFF.

The CDR3 DNA sequence: TGCGCCAGCAGTCGACTAGCGGGAGGTGAGCAGTTCTTC. The encoded protein is CASSRLAGGEQFF. V is TRBV10-1 and J is TRBJ2-1; 13 nucleotides line up with TRBD2. With V trimmed by 5 bases and J by 9 bases, 1 base remained unmatched. CDR3 length equals 13 residues. CDR1 and CDR2 from the germline V gene are WNHNN and SYGVQD (reference sequence).

This chain links TRBV5-1 with TRBJ1-1, with D unresolved. Trimming stripped 1 base from V and 3 bases from J, with 13 bases between. CDR3 size: 15 residues. Germline V gene sequence: CDR1 SGHRS, CDR2 YFSETQ. CDR3 nucleotides: TGCGCCAGCAGCTTGTGGGTAGGAAAGGACACTGAAGCTTTCTTT. This sequence encodes CASSLWVGKDTEAFF.

This clone came up once. This rearrangement joins TRBV21-1 to TRBJ2-2; whether TRBD1, the table's D call, matches the DNA was not checked. TRBV21-1 is labeled a pseudogene. CDR3 length: 20 residues. The CDR3, as DNA: TGTGCCAGCAGCAAAGGAGACAGGGGAGGGCCGGCTAGGGGCACCGGGGAGCTGTTTTTT. Translated, it gives CASSKGDRGGPARGTGELFF.

The rearrangement links TRBV2 to TRBJ1-3, with D unclear. CDR3 length: 15 residues. The V end was cut by 6 bases, the J end by 0 bases, with 12 bases between. Germline V gene lookup returns CDR1 SNHLY and CDR2 FYNNEI. The CDR3 region has the DNA TGTGCCAGCAGCCAGGACTGGAGCTCTGGAAACACCATATATTTT. Its translation is CASSQDWSSGNTIYF.

This clone showed up just once. The chain has TRBV23-1 and TRBJ1-2, with D possibly being TRBD1 (6 bases). TRBV23-1 is recorded as an ORF, its role being uncertain. V was cut by 2 bases and J by 3 bases, with 7 bases left in between. The CDR3 consists of 13 residues. The DNA for the CDR3 is TGCGCCAGCAGTCAACACAGGGACTATGGCTACACCTTC. This codes for CASSQHRDYGYTF.

V usage is TRBV7-3 and J usage is TRBJ2-1, with D maybe TRBD1 (6 bases). The V and J ends lost 5 bases and 5 bases respectively, with 13 bases between them. Germline values: CDR1 SGHTA, CDR2 FQGTGA. The CDR3 loop spans 14 amino acids. The CDR3 DNA reads as TGTGCCAGCAGCGAATCTTGGGACAACAATGAGCAGTTCTTC. Translating gives CASSESWDNNEQFF.